This note documents a single T cell receptor beta chain sequence. The germline gene is not matched at one end of the junction; a read error may be the cause. Germline CDR1 reads SGHVS; CDR2 reads FQNEAQ. The CDR3 runs 14 residues. All sequencing subjects had displayed CD8+CD57+ cell expansion on flow cytometry. Genomic DNA was employed as the template in profiling TCR beta VDJ and CDR3. MiXCR, applied by TCRdb to the reads, yields one record per CDR3 protein. The repertoire holds around 250,000 distinct CDR3 sequences, with 70% to 85% as singletons. This entry comes from a study of CD8+CD57+ T cells in acquired aplastic anemia.

The chain uses TRBV7-8 and TRBJ1-5; perhaps TRBD1 as D (5 bases). The sequenced sample consisted of sorted CD4+, CD8+, or CD8+CD57+ T cells (not recorded which) from PBMCs. This TCR was sampled from a human donor with aplastic anemia. Here the CDR3 reads CASSAEGTWGETQF. The CDR3 DNA reads as TGTGCCAGCAGCGCAGAGGGGACCTGGGGAGAGACCCAGTTT.